This T cell receptor beta chain was identified during a study of neoadjuvant anti-PD-1 for oral cavity cancer (dated by TCRdb to the early 2020s). Looking at the study overall: Three to four biweekly doses of nivolumab at 3 mg/kg were mostly administered to patients before curative-intent surgical resection. Patients without progression received a fourth nivolumab dose around day 43 and underwent definitive surgical resection on days 50-56. Under RECIST 1.1, a patient counted as a responder if showing complete response, partial response or stable disease, and as a non-responder if showing progression. The parent correlative cohort had about 11 patients and a response rate of 33%.

Read against the paper, the sample's time point label means: before neoadjuvant nivolumab. Patients were newly diagnosed with stage II-IVA oral cavity squamous cell carcinoma and had received no prior systemic or radiation treatment. The cohort consisted of patients with HPV-negative, locally advanced oral cavity squamous cell carcinoma. Samples were obtained from a longitudinal correlative study of a single-arm phase II trial of neoadjuvant nivolumab in oral cavity squamous cell carcinoma. Genomic DNA-based TCRbeta sequencing was performed on subject-matched pre- and post-treatment PBMCs and tumors from three responders and three non-responders. Genomic DNA was isolated from tumor tissue using the Maxwell RSC DNA from Tissue kit. V is reduced by 4 bases and J by 5 bases, leaving a spacing of 14 bases between them. CDR3 length: 13 amino acids, cysteine to phenylalanine. The read is trimmed to its CDR3 DNA, 39 bases read in frame from base 1. CDR1 GTSNPN and CDR2 SVGIG are derived from the germline V gene (reference sequence).

For survey sequencing, tumor libraries mostly used roughly 4.8 ug of input genomic DNA, with two replicates for each sample. The immunoSEQ hsTCRbeta kit was used to prepare TCRbeta libraries, following the manufacturer's instructions. An Illumina NovaSeq 6000 S4 flow cell was used to sequence the final libraries, which had first been combined to 3 nM. The authors processed their data as follows. The immunoSEQ Analyzer handled quality control and preprocessing of the raw data. The analysis was restricted to productive rearrangements, with each unique CDR3 amino acid sequence defining a clonotype. Repertoire clonality was estimated as the Gini-Simpson index, which was computed with the R package tcR. Student's t test was used to compare Gini indices, and Pearson correlation was used to assess associations with tumor size change. Not all clones reach the TCRdb copy of this immuneACCESS table, which keeps in-frame sequences only. Checked studies attribute under half of the gap to unresolved V genes and leave the rest unexplained. V, J and clone size reflect that table, while D and trimming were determined from the DNA. For this sample the table gives over 10,000 clones, of which around 53% were detected only once. The ten largest account for approximately 12% of the sample.

The research as a whole found: Only a few patients per response group were included in the TCR analyses, and larger cohorts for validation were called for by the authors. Greater tumor shrinkage was correlated with larger post-treatment sizes of preexisting intratumoral clones, suggesting that expansion of preexisting clones contributed to response. A higher pretreatment blood Treg/Th17 ratio correlated with both higher pretreatment blood TCRbeta clonality and lower post-treatment tumor TCRbeta clonality.

In its sample, this clone was seen a few times. Its antigen is currently not known. No base quality values were provided; no much bigger clone lies one nucleotide off. This chain is built from TRBV30 and TRBJ2-5; a tentative D call is TRBD1 (5 bases match). This material consisted of tumor tissue, taken before nivolumab (anti-PD-1) treatment. The source of this sequence is a person between 35 and 79 years old with oral cavity squamous cell carcinoma. The nucleotide sequence is given as TGTGCCTGGAACAGGTACGCTCAGGAGACCCAGTACTTC. It translates to CAWNRYAQETQYF. Joined to the reference TRBV30 and TRBJ2-5 proteins, this CDR3 gives the full variable domain: SQTIHQWPATLVQPVGSPLSLECTVEGTSNPNLYWYRQAAGRGLQLLFYSVGIGQISSEVPQNLSASRPQDRQFILSSKKLLLSDSGFYLCAWNRYAQETQYFGPGTRLLVL.